This T cell receptor (beta chain) was recorded in a study of shared clonotypes between healthy human individuals. Study at large: CD8 memory received one plate per donor, CD8 naive two, CD4 memory three and CD4 naive three.

The CDR3 is 11 residues long. The germline gives CDR1 SGHTA, CDR2 FQGNSA. Trimming took 3 bases from V and 9 from J, leaving 8 bases between them. Study findings and constraints: Rarefaction showed that sequencing of sorted subsets was incomplete (despite large depth).

As to this clone: Its target is not known.

Every donor was a Caucasian adult from Nashville, Tennessee. Profiling relied on immunoSEQ multiplex PCR, and the TCRdb table lists in-frame clones only, not all of them. The repertoire consists of millions of clones, with approximately 93% occurring once and the leading ten covering 0.39%. The sequence came from a young man in good health. Some clones in this sample may be carry-over from other donors' samples. The V gene is TRBV7-2, the J gene TRBJ1-2, with a possible D match to TRBD1 (6 bases). Specimen: naive CD4+ T cells from PBMCs. Indicated subset: CD45RA+ positively selected. The CDR3 nucleotides are TGTGCCAGCAGCTTTGGGGACAGCTACACCTTC. Encoded protein: CASSFGDSYTF.